The entry below gives a single TCR beta chain sequence along with its context. Its antigen is not identified. These data originate in a study of human thymus T cells. Study-wide results and caveats: A high degree of thymic repertoire overlap among unrelated individuals was reported in related research. V and J gene usage appeared biased in thymic and blood repertoires.

Resections from corrective heart surgery provided thymus tissue. Infants, healthy and Finnish, who were having corrective surgery for congenital heart defects served as donors. The CDR3 runs 14 residues. Per the germline V gene, CDR1 is LNHDA and CDR2 is SQIVND (reference sequence). V trimming: 6 bases; J trimming: 2 bases; junction bases outside the gene matches: 1. TCRdb's table, derived via immunoSEQ multiplex PCR, lists solely in-frame clones and lacks some. Among roughly 130,000 clones listed, around 94% were seen once. The chain has TRBV19 and TRBJ2-7; 13 bases agree with TRBD2. Sequencing input: thymus tissue. The TCR comes from a boy less than two years old with a congenital heart defect but otherwise immunologically healthy. Here the CDR3 reads CASSGTSGAYEQYF. CDR3 DNA: TGTGCCAGTAGCGGGACTAGCGGGGCCTACGAGCAGTACTTC.